This TCR beta chain was documented in a study of T cell responses to AZD1222 COVID-19 vaccine. This clone was picked up one time. The target antigen is unknown. Generated by immunoSEQ multiplex PCR, the TCRdb table keeps only in-frame clones and is missing some. The sample includes 80,000 to 95,000 clones, more than 70% of them seen just once. Study-level points and caveats: Donors, mostly white British, included more females; clonal diversity was possibly underestimated.

Germline CDR1 is SGHTS and CDR2 is YDEGEE. Trimming removed 4 bases from V and 0 bases from J, with 11 bases in between. This CDR3 has 14 amino acids. The receptor comes from an adult who received the AZD1222 COVID-19 vaccine. Sequences were derived from peripheral blood, sampled 28 days after the second AZD1222 dose. The chain links TRBV5-8 to TRBJ2-7, with D unresolved. The CDR3: CASSPLDGSYEQYF. DNA for the CDR3: TGTGCCAGCAGCCCCCTTGACGGCTCCTACGAGCAGTACTTC.